Below are 16 T cell receptor beta chains sequenced from a single sample in a study of Ad26.COV2.S vaccination and SARS-CoV-2 variants. The method was immunoSEQ multiplex PCR; TCRdb's version includes in-frame clones alone and lacks a portion of them. The repertoire holds 300,000 to 350,000 clones, with about 87% as singletons. Treatment described: 15 to 20 received Ad26.COV2.S at low or high dose, single or two shots; about 5 received placebo; per-sample allocation not given. Sampling was done on day 63 after the first vaccine or placebo injection. This specimen consisted of peripheral blood, obtained in a trial of Ad26.COV2.S vaccine versus placebo. The origin of the receptors is a person between 18 and 60 years old who received the Ad26.COV2.S COVID-19 vaccine or a placebo.

Turning to this clone: Other DNA sequences of this sample code for an identical CDR3. DNA for the CDR3: TGTGCCAGCAGTTTGGGGGGCGCGGACTATGGCTACACCTTC. This sequence encodes CASSLGGADYGYTF. V gene TRBV28 combines with J gene TRBJ1-2, with D maybe TRBD1 (6 bases). This CDR3 region has 14 residues. V lost 3 bases and J lost 3, with 11 bases in between. The germline V gene encodes CDR1 MDHEN and CDR2 SYDVKM.

The chain recombines TRBV18 with TRBJ1-1; D gene ambiguous. V was pared by 3 bases and J by 0 bases, with 8 bases between. The CDR3 contains 14 residues. Germline values: CDR1 KGHSH, CDR2 LQKENI. This CDR3 is CASSPLQVNTEAFF. CDR3 in DNA: TGTGCCAGCTCACCTCTACAAGTGAACACTGAAGCTTTCTTT. Variable domain in full (rest from reference TRBV18 and TRBJ1-1): NAGVMQNPRHLVRRRGQEARLRCSPMKGHSHVYWYRQLPEEGLKFMVYLQKENIIDESGMPKERFSAEFPKEGPSILRIQQVVRGDSAAYFCASSPLQVNTEAFFGQGTRLTVV.

The gene calls are TRBV19 and TRBJ2-3; 8 positions match TRBD2. Looked up from germline, CDR1 is LNHDA and CDR2 is SQIVND (reference sequence). The CDR3 extends over 16 amino acids. The junction had 13 bases not matched to a gene; V was cut back by 6 bases and J by 5 bases. CDR3 nucleotide sequence: TGTGCCAGTAGCCTGGCGTTAGCGGGAATTATAGATACGCAGTATTTT. The encoded protein is CASSLALAGIIDTQYF.

The rearrangement links TRBV7-9 to TRBJ2-7; 14 positions agree with TRBD2. This CDR3 comprises 15 residues. Trimming at V came to 1 base and at J to 7 bases, leaving 3 bases not matched to a gene. Germline loops: CDR1 SEHNR, CDR2 FQNEAQ (reference sequence). The CDR3 spells CASSLGGLAGVEQYF. Here the CDR3 DNA reads TGTGCCAGCAGCTTAGGGGGACTAGCGGGAGTAGAGCAGTACTTC. The full variable domain, with the rest looked up from reference TRBV7-9 and TRBJ2-7, is DTGVSQNPRHKITKRGQNVTFRCDPISEHNRLYWYRQTLGQGPEFLTYFQNEAQLEKSRLLSDRFSAERPKGSFSTLEIQRTEQGDSAMYLCASSLGGLAGVEQYFGPGTRLTVT.

The chain uses TRBV7-9 and TRBJ1-2; maybe TRBD1 (5 bases). Between the trimmed V and J ends, which lost 0 bases and 7 bases, there was a span of 18 bases. The CDR3 runs to 16 residues. Germline V gene sequence: CDR1 SEHNR, CDR2 FQNEAQ (reference sequence). CDR3 DNA sequence: TGTGCCAGCAGCTTAGCCGCAGGCAGGGAGGCGTTTGGCTACACCTTC. Encoded protein: CASSLAAGREAFGYTF. Filled out from reference TRBV7-9 and TRBJ1-2, the complete variable domain reads DTGVSQNPRHKITKRGQNVTFRCDPISEHNRLYWYRQTLGQGPEFLTYFQNEAQLEKSRLLSDRFSAERPKGSFSTLEIQRTEQGDSAMYLCASSLAAGREAFGYTFGSGTRLTVV.

The chain uses TRBV27 and TRBJ2-7, with D hard to call. This CDR3 region has 13 residues. V lost 2 bases and J lost 5, with 10 bases in between. Germline CDR1 MNHEY, CDR2 SMNVEV (reference sequence). In DNA, the CDR3 is TGTGCCAGCAGTTTAAGGATTTGGGACGAGCAGTACTTC. It yields the protein CASSLRIWDEQYF.

This sequence joins TRBV30 and TRBJ2-2; 11 nucleotides line up with TRBD1. Per the germline V gene, CDR1 is GTSNPN and CDR2 is SVGIG (reference sequence). The CDR3 runs to 16 residues. After removal of 2 bases from V and 8 bases from J, the junction contained 10 bases not matched to a gene. DNA of the CDR3: TGTGCCTGGAGTCATTCCGGGACAGGGGGTACAGGGGAGCTGTTTTTT. Translation gives CAWSHSGTGGTGELFF.

The rearrangement joins TRBV5-1 to TRBJ1-1; TRBD1 aligns across 8 bases. Germline loops: CDR1 SGHRS, CDR2 YFSETQ. J lost 1 base, V lost 4 bases, and 12 bases had no gene match. The CDR3 is made up of 17 amino acids. CDR3 in amino acids: CASSPALGQGKNTEAFF. In nucleotides, the CDR3 is TGCGCCAGCAGCCCCGCCTTAGGACAGGGAAAGAACACTGAAGCTTTCTTT.

The chain joins TRBV5-1 to TRBJ2-1; TRBD2 matches 8 bases. The J segment lost 9 bases and the V segment lost 1 base, leaving 6 bases of the junction unmatched. CDR1 is SGHRS and CDR2 is YFSETQ in the germline V gene. CDR3 length: 14 residues. The DNA for the CDR3 is TGCGCCAGCAGCTTGCAAAGTAGCGGGGTTGAGCAGTTCTTC. It is translated as CASSLQSSGVEQFF.

This clone turned up a few times. The chain recombines TRBV11-1 with TRBJ2-7, with D perhaps TRBD1 (7 bases). The germline V gene has CDR1 SGHAT and CDR2 FQDESV (reference sequence). Deletions cut 1 base from V and 7 bases from J, with 17 bases between. The CDR3 runs to 15 residues. The CDR3 DNA sequence: TGTGCCAGCAGCTTAGAGTACAGGGGACTGGGTGAGCAGTACTTC. It yields the protein CASSLEYRGLGEQYF.

The V gene is TRBV29-1, the J gene TRBJ2-7; perhaps TRBD1 as D (6 bases). Trimming pared 6 bases from V and 2 bases from J, leaving 14 bases between. In germline, CDR1 is SQVTM, CDR2 ANQGSEA. The CDR3 is 13 amino acids. CDR3 region: CSVPGPGAYEQYF. CDR3 DNA sequence: TGCAGCGTCCCCGGCCCAGGGGCCTACGAGCAGTACTTC.

The V and J genes are TRBV15 and TRBJ1-1; 8 nucleotides match TRBD1. The CDR3 is made up of 14 amino acids. Looked up from germline, CDR1 is LNHNV and CDR2 is YYDKDF (reference sequence). V lost 0 bases to trimming and J lost 12 bases; unmatched junction nucleotides: 9. CDR3 sequence: CATSRDRQGAQTFF. In nucleotides, the CDR3 is TGTGCCACCAGCAGAGATCGTCAGGGGGCGCAGACTTTCTTT. Full variable domain (outside the CDR3, taken from reference TRBV15 and TRBJ1-1): DAMVIQNPRYQVTQFGKPVTLSCSQTLNHNVMYWYQQKSSQAPKLLFHYYDKDFNNEADTPDNFQSRRPNTSFCFLDIRSPGLGDTAMYLCATSRDRQGAQTFFGQGTRLTVV.

This clone was found a few times. The chain combines TRBV30 with TRBJ1-1, with D unresolved. The V end lost 1 base, the J end lost 0 bases, and 9 bases lay between the germline ends. The CDR3 sequence is 14 residues long. The V gene's germline CDR1 is GTSNPN and CDR2 SVGIG (reference sequence). The CDR3 nucleotides read TGTGCCTGGAGTGACCTGGGATTGAACACTGAAGCTTTCTTT. Translation gives CAWSDLGLNTEAFF.

The chain uses TRBV5-1 and TRBJ2-3; 11 nucleotides agree with TRBD2. Germline CDR1 SGHRS, CDR2 YFSETQ. CDR3 size: 14 residues. The junction had 5 bases not matched to a gene; V was cut back by 2 bases and J by 9 bases. CDR3 loop: CASSFNSGRATQYF. In DNA form, the CDR3 reads TGCGCCAGCAGCTTTAATAGCGGGAGGGCAACGCAGTATTTT.

This chain links TRBV4-3 with TRBJ1-1; D is unresolved. The ends were cut back, 0 bases at V and 4 bases at J, with 12 bases in the middle. Germline CDR1 reads LGHNA; CDR2 reads YSLEER. The CDR3 has 15 amino acids. The CDR3 DNA reads as TGCGCCAGCAGCCAAGATCCCGTTATGAGCACTGAAGCTTTCTTT. Protein: CASSQDPVMSTEAFF.

The chain is built from TRBV4-2 and TRBJ2-7; D remains ambiguous. Trimming removed 1 base from V and 6 bases from J, with 7 bases in between. Germline V CDR1 and CDR2: LGHNA, YNFKEQ. This CDR3 has 12 amino acids. The DNA of the CDR3 is TGTGCCAGCAGCCAAGGGTCCAGCGAGCAGTACTTC. This codes for CASSQGSSEQYF.